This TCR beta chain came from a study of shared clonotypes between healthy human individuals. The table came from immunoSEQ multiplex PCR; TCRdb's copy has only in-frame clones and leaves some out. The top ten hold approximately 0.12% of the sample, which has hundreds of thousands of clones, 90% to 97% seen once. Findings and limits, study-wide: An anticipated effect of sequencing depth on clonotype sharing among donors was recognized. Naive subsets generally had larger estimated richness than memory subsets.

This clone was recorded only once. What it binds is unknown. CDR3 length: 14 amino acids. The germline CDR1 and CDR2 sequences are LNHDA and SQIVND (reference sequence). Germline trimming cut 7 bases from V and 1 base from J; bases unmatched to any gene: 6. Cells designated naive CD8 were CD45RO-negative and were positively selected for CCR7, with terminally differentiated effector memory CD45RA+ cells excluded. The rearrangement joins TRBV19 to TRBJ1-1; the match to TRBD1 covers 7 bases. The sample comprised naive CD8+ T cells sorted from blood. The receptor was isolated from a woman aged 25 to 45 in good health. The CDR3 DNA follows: TGTGCCAGTAACGGAGGGGGCGAGAACACTGAAGCTTTCTTT. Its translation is CASNGGGENTEAFF.